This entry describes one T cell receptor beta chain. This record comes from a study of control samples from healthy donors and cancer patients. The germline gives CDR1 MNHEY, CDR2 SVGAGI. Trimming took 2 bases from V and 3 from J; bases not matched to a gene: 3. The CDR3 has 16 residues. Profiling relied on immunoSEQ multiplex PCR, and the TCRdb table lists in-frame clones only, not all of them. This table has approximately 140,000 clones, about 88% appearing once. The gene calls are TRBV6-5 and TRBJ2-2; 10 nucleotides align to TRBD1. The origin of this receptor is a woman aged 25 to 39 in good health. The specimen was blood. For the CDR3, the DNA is TGTGCCAGCAGTTACCCCGGGACAGGGGACACCGGGGAGCTGTTTTTT. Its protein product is CASSYPGTGDTGELFF.